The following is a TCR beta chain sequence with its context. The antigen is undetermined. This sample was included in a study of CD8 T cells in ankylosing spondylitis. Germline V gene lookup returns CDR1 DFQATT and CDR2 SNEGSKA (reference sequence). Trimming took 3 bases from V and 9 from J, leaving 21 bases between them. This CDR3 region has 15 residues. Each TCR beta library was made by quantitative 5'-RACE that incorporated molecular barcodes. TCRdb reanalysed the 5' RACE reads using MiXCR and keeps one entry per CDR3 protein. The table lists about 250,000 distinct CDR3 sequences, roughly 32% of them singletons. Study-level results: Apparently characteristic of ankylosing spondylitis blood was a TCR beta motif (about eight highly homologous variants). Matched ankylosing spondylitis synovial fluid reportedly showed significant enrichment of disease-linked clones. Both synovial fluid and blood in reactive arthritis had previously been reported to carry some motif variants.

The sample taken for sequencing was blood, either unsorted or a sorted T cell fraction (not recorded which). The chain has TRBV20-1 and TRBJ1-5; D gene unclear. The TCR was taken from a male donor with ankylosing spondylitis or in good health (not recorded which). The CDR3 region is CSASLRTPNLLPQHF. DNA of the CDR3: TGCAGTGCTAGTCTACGGACTCCGAACCTATTGCCCCAGCATTTT.